This T cell receptor beta chain came from a study of OX40 agonist ivuxolimab in advanced cancers. Study observations and caveats: Determination of antigen specificity was not performed for the expanded peripheral T cells. Clonal expansion by week 6 occurred in CD4+ and CD8+ blood T cells (at 0.1 to 3.0 mg/kg).

Trimming stripped 9 bases from V and 4 bases from J, with 10 bases between. The CDR3 has 13 residues. The germline gives CDR1 MNHEY, CDR2 SVGAGI. Details on this clone: Its antigen is currently unknown.

The protocol was immunoSEQ multiplex PCR, while the TCRdb copy is restricted to in-frame clones and leaves out a portion. The sample shows 80,000 to 95,000 clones, about 88% of them seen only once. The chain combines TRBV6-5 with TRBJ1-6, with a weak D call TRBD1 (5 bases). Source: CD4+ or CD8+ T cells sorted from blood, taken in a trial of the OX40 agonist ivuxolimab. This clonotype was sampled from an adult with an advanced solid tumor such as melanoma, head and neck, liver or kidney cancer. The CDR3 loop is CASGDGYNSPLHF. In DNA form, the CDR3 reads TGTGCCAGTGGGGACGGATATAATTCACCCCTCCACTTT.